This T cell receptor (beta chain) was found in a study of T cells in Graves' hyperthyroidism and ophthalmopathy. General observations from the study: Peripheral blood also featured most of the thyroid clonotypes expanded above 0.001.

Germline values: CDR1 SNHLY, CDR2 FYNNEI. CDR3 size: 16 residues. V was shortened by 7 bases and J by 0 bases, with 13 bases between the two germline ends. A remark on this clonotype: What it binds is unknown.

TCR beta CDR3 region amplification was performed from RNA transcripts. First-round RT-PCR of the TCR CDR3 relied on the HTBI primer set. Using its own MiXCR run on the multiplex PCR reads, TCRdb lists one record per CDR3 protein. The table has approximately 560,000 distinct CDR3 sequences, about 43% seen once; the top ten hold approximately 8.2%. No ophthalmopathy progression within 18 months constituted stable Graves' hyperthyroidism. In patients aged 18 to 65, hyperthyroidism was newly diagnosed, with duration under 2 months. In making diagnoses, clinical symptoms, serum thyroxine and TRAb, thyroid ultrasound and orbital computed tomography were all used.

V usage is TRBV2 and J usage is TRBJ2-6, with D perhaps matching TRBD1 (5 bases). The material sequenced was peripheral blood or thyroid tissue (not recorded which). The sequence came from a woman younger than 30 with Graves' hyperthyroidism. In DNA form, the CDR3 reads TGTGCCAGCATAGGCAGGGTAACCTCTGGGGCCAACGTCCTGACTTTC. This sequence encodes CASIGRVTSGANVLTF.